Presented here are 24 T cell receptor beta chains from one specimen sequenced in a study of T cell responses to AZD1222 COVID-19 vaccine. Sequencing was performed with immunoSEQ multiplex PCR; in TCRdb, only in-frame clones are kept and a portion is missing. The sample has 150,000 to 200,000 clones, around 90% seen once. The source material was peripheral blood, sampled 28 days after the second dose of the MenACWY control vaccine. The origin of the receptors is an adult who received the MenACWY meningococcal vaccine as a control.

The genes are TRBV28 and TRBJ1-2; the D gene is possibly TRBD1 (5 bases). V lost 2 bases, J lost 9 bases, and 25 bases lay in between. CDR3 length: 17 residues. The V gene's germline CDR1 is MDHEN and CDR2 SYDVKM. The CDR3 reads CASSLRTPGLITHSYTF. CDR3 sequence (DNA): TGTGCCAGCAGTTTACGAACTCCGGGACTGATTACCCATAGCTACACCTTC.

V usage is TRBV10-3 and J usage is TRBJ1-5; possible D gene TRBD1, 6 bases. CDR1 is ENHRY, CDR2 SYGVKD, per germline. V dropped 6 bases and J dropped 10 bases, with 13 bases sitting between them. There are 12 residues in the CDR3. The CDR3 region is CAIRGKGTPQHF. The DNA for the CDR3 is TGTGCCATCAGGGGGAAAGGGACACCCCAGCATTTT.

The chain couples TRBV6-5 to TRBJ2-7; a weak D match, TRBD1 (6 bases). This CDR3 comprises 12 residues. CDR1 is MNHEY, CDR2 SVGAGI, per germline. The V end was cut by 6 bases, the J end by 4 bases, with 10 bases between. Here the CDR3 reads CASRDRAYEQYF. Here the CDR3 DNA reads TGTGCCAGCAGGGACAGAGCTTACGAGCAGTACTTC.

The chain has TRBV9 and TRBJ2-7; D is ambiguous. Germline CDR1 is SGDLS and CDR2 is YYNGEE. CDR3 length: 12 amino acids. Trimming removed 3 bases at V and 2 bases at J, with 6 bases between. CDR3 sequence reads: CASSGTPYEQYF. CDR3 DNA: TGTGCCAGCAGCGGGACCCCCTACGAGCAGTACTTC.

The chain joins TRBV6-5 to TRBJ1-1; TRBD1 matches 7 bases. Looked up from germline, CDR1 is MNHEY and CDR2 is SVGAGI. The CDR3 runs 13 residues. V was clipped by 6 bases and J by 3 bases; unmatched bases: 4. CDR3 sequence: CASRQGWDTEAFF. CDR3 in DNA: TGTGCCAGCAGACAGGGGTGGGACACTGAAGCTTTCTTT.

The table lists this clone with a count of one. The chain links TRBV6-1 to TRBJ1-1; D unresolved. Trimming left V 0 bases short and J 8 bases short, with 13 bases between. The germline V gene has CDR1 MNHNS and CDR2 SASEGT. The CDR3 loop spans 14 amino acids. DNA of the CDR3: TGTGCCAGCAGTGAAGCGGAGGGCTGGGAGGAAGCTTTCTTT. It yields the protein CASSEAEGWEEAFF.

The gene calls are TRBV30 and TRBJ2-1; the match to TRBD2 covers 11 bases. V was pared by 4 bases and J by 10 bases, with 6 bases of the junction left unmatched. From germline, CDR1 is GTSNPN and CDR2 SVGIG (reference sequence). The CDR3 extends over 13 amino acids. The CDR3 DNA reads TGTGCCTGGAATAGCGGGAGGGCCCGGGAGCAGTTCTTC. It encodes CAWNSGRAREQFF. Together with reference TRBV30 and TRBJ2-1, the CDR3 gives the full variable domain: SQTIHQWPATLVQPVGSPLSLECTVEGTSNPNLYWYRQAAGRGLQLLFYSVGIGQISSEVPQNLSASRPQDRQFILSSKKLLLSDSGFYLCAWNSGRAREQFFGPGTRLTVL.

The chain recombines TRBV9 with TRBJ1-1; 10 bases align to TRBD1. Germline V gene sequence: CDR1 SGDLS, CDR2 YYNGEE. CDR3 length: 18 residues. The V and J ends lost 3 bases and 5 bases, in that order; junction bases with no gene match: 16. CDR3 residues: CASSATGTGDFGRTEAFF. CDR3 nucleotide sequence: TGTGCCAGCAGCGCGACCGGGACAGGGGATTTTGGGAGGACTGAAGCTTTCTTT.

CDR3 DNA: TGTGCCAGCAGCGTCGGTCCCCGGGACAGTTCTTATGGCTACACCTTC. Protein product: CASSVGPRDSSYGYTF. The chain recombines TRBV7-2 with TRBJ1-2, with TRBD1 identical over 7 bases. V dropped 5 bases and J dropped 5; count of bases not matched to a gene: 14. This CDR3 comprises 16 residues. CDR1 and CDR2 from the germline V gene are SGHTA and FQGNSA.

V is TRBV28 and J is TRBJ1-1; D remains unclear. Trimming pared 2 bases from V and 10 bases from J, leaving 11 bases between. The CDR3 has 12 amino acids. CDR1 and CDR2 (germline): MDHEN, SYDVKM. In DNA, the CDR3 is TGTGCCAGCAGTTTAGATGGTTTAGGAGCTTTCTTT. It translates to CASSLDGLGAFF. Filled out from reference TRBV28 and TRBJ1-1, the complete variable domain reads DVKVTQSSRYLVKRTGEKVFLECVQDMDHENMFWYRQDPGLGLRLIYFSYDVKMKEKGDIPEGYSVSREKKERFSLILESASTNQTSMYLCASSLDGLGAFFGQGTRLTVV.

CDR3 DNA sequence: TGTGCCATCAGTGAGGCCCCAGAGTATGAGCAGTTCTTC. It translates to CAISEAPEYEQFF. The genes are TRBV10-3 and TRBJ2-1; no firm D call. This CDR3 spans 13 amino acids. CDR1 and CDR2 from the germline V gene are ENHRY and SYGVKD. Trimming removed 2 bases from V and 8 bases from J, with 10 bases in between.

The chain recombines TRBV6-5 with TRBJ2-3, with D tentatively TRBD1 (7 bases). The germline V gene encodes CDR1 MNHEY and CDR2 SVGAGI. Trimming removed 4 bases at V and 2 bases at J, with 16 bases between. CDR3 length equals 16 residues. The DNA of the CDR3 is TGTGCCAGCAGTTCCTCTCAGGGGGGAGCCACAGATACGCAGTATTTT. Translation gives CASSSSQGGATDTQYF.

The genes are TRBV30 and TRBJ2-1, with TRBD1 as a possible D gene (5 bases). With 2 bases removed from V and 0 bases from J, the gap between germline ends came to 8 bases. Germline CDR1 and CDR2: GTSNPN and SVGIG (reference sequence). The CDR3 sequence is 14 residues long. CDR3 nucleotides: TGTGCCTGGAGTTGGGGCAGCTCCTACAATGAGCAGTTCTTC. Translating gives CAWSWGSSYNEQFF.

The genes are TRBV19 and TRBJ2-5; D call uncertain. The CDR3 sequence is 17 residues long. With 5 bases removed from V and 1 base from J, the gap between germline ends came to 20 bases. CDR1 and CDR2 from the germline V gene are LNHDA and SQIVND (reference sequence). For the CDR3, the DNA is TGTGCCAGTAGTCGCCTAGTGACCTCAACCCCCCAAGAGACCCAGTACTTC. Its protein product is CASSRLVTSTPQETQYF.

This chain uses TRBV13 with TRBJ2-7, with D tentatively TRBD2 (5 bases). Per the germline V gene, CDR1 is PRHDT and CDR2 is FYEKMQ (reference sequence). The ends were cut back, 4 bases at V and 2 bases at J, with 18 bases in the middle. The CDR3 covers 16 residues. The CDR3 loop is CASSSLERPDTYEQYF. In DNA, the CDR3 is TGTGCCAGCAGCTCCCTGGAGCGGCCGGATACCTACGAGCAGTACTTC.

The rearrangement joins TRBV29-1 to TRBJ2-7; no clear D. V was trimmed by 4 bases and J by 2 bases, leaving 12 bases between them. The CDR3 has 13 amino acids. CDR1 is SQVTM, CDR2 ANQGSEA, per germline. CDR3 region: CSVVGLSPYEQYF. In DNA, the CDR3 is TGCAGCGTTGTTGGATTATCTCCCTACGAGCAGTACTTC.

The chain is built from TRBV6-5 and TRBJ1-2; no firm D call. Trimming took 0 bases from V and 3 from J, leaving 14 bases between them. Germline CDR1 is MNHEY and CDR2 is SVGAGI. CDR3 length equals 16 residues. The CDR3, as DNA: TGTGCCAGCAGTTACTCGGTGGTCGGAGCCGACTATGGCTACACCTTC. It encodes CASSYSVVGADYGYTF.

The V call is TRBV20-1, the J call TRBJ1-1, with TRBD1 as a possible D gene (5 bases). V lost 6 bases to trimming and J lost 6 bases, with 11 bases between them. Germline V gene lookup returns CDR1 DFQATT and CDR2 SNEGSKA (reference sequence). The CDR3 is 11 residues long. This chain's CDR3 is CSAWDVAEAFF. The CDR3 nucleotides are TGCAGTGCCTGGGACGTAGCTGAAGCTTTCTTT.

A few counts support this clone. This chain's CDR3 is CAGATDTQYF. CDR3 in DNA: TGTGCGGGCGCGACAGATACGCAGTATTTT. The rearrangement links TRBV30 to TRBJ2-3, with D hard to call. Germline lookup yields CDR1 GTSNPN and CDR2 SVGIG (reference sequence). CDR3 length equals 10 residues.

CDR3 loop: CASRNLAGGQDTQYF. The CDR3 DNA reads as TGTGCCAGCAGGAATCTAGCGGGAGGCCAAGATACGCAGTATTTT. The J gene is TRBJ2-3, the V gene TRBV27, with 11 bases lining up with TRBD2. With 6 bases clipped from V and 5 bases from J, the junction kept 7 bases outside the gene matches. The CDR3 is made up of 15 amino acids. The germline gives CDR1 MNHEY, CDR2 SMNVEV (reference sequence).

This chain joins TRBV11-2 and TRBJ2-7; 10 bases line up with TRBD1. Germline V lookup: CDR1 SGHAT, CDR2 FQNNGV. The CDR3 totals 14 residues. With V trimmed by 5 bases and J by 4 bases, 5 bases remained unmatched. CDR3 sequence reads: CASSLGQGGYEQYF. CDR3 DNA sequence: TGTGCCAGCAGCCTCGGACAGGGGGGGTACGAGCAGTACTTC.

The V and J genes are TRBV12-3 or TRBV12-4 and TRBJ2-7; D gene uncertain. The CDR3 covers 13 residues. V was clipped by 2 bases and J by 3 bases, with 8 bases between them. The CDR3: CASSLKSNYEQYF. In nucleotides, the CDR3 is TGTGCCAGCAGTTTAAAGAGTAACTACGAGCAGTACTTC.

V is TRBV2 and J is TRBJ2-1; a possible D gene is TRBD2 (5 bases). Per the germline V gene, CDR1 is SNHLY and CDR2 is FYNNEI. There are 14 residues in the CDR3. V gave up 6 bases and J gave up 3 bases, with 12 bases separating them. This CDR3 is CASRGSRDYNEQFF. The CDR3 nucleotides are TGTGCCAGCAGGGGGAGTAGAGACTACAATGAGCAGTTCTTC. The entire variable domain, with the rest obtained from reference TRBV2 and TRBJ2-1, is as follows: EPEVTQTPSHQVTQMGQEVILRCVPISNHLYFYWYRQILGQKVEFLVSFYNNEISEKSEIFDDQFSVERPDGSNFTLKIRSTKLEDSAMYFCASRGSRDYNEQFFGPGTRLTVL.

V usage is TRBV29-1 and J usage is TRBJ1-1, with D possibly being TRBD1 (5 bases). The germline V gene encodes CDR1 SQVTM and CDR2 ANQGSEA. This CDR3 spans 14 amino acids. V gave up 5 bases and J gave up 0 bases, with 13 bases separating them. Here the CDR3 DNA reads TGCAGCGTTTCCGACAGTGGTCTGAACACTGAAGCTTTCTTT. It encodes CSVSDSGLNTEAFF.